A selection of T cell receptor beta chains follows, all from one sample in a study of T cell responses to AZD1222 COVID-19 vaccine. The protocol was immunoSEQ multiplex PCR, while the TCRdb copy is restricted to in-frame clones and leaves out a portion. This table has fewer than 200,000 clones, 85% to 90% appearing once. Specimen: peripheral blood, collected 28 days after the second AZD1222 dose. The receptors derive from an adult who received the AZD1222 COVID-19 vaccine. The CDR3 runs from the conserved cysteine through the conserved F or W. D genes are given only for firm matches. The size field is filled for only some rows; it gives once, few, many or a size class.

TRBJ1-3 | TRBV5-1 | TRBD1 | few | TGCGCCAGCAGCCCCGGGACAGGCGGAGACACCATATATTTT | CASSPGTGGDTIYF
TRBJ1-2 | TRBV19 | . | . | TGTGCCAGTAGCTCCAAGACACCCTTCGGGGCTCATGGCTACACCTTC | CASSSKTPFGAHGYTF
TRBJ1-2 | TRBV19 | . | few | TGTGCCAGTAGAACCCCAGGAGGGGCCTCATATGGCTACACCTTC | CASRTPGGASYGYTF
TRBJ2-7 | TRBV6-2/TRBV6-3 | . | few | TGTGCCAGCAGTTACTTAGGGGGAGAGCAGTACTTC | CASSYLGGEQYF
TRBJ1-1 | TRBV6-5 | . | . | TGTGCCAGCAGCGGACACCCGAACACTGAAGCTTTCTTT | CASSGHPNTEAFF
TRBJ2-3 | TRBV6-2/TRBV6-3 | . | . | TGTGCCAGCAGTTCGGAAGAGGCCAGGCGAGGGTATTTT | CASSSEEARRGYF
TRBJ1-2 | TRBV5-1 | TRBD1 | few | TGCGCCAGCAGCTTGGGCGGGACAGGGGACTATGGCTACACCTTC | CASSLGGTGDYGYTF
TRBJ1-1 | TRBV28 | TRBD1 | . | TGTGCCAGCAGCCTGGACAGGCCCAACGGTGAAGCTTTCTTT | CASSLDRPNGEAFF
TRBJ2-2 | TRBV7-2 | TRBD2 | . | TGTGCCAGCAGCTTAGTGCTAGCGGGAGGGGTTGGCACCGGGGAGCTGTTTTTT | CASSLVLAGGVGTGELFF
TRBJ2-4 | TRBV5-6 | . | . | TGTGCCAGCGGATACTCAGGGGGGGCCAAAAACATTCAGTACTTC | CASGYSGGAKNIQYF
TRBJ2-1 | TRBV3-1/TRBV3-2 | TRBD2 | . | TGTGCCAGCAGCCTACTTAGCGGGTACTCCTACAATGAGCAGTTCTTC | CASSLLSGYSYNEQFF
TRBJ2-3 | TRBV24-1 | TRBD1 | . | TGTGCCACCAGTGATGCCCACAGGGGGCCTAAGACAGATACGCAGTATTTT | CATSDAHRGPKTDTQYF
TRBJ2-1 | TRBV6-2/TRBV6-3 | . | once | TGTGCCAGCAGTTACCCCGGACAGCACAATGAGCAGTTCTTC | CASSYPGQHNEQFF
TRBJ2-3 | TRBV11-2 | . | . | TGTGCCAGCAGCTTAGGGGGACGCACAGATACGCAGTATTTT | CASSLGGRTDTQYF
TRBJ2-5 | TRBV3-1/TRBV3-2 | TRBD2 | . | TGTGCCAGCAGCCCCCCTATAGCGGGAGACCCCCAAGAGACCCAGTACTTC | CASSPPIAGDPQETQYF
TRBJ2-7 | TRBV2 | . | . | TGTGCCAGCGGTACGGGAGCCTACGAGCAGTACTTC | CASGTGAYEQYF
TRBJ1-5 | TRBV2 | TRBD1 | . | TGTGCCAGCAGGTATGGGACAGGGCTGGGTCAGCCCCAGCATTTT | CASRYGTGLGQPQHF
TRBJ1-1 | TRBV7-3 | . | . | TGTGCCAGCAGCCGGGGGATGAACACTGAAGCTTTCTTT | CASSRGMNTEAFF
TRBJ1-5 | TRBV28 | . | . | TGTGCCAGCAGTTTATATACATCTCAGCCCCAGCATTTT | CASSLYTSQPQHF
TRBJ2-5 | TRBV18 | . | . | TGTGCCAGCTCACCATTGGGTGGTGAGACCCAGTACTTC | CASSPLGGETQYF
TRBJ2-1 | TRBV14 | . | . | TGTGCCAGCAGCCTATCCATCTATGGCAATGAGCAGTTCTTC | CASSLSIYGNEQFF
TRBJ2-5 | TRBV14 | . | . | TGTGCCAGCAGCCAAGATGAGCGAGGGACCCAGTACTTC | CASSQDERGTQYF
TRBJ1-6 | TRBV9 | . | once | TGTGCCAGCAGCGTAGCAGGGAAACATAATTCACCCCTCCACTTT | CASSVAGKHNSPLHF
TRBJ2-1 | TRBV20-1 | TRBD2 | . | TGCACCTTAGCGGGAAATGAGCAGTTCTTC | CTLAGNEQFF
TRBJ1-5 | TRBV6-2/TRBV6-3 | TRBD1 | . | TGTGCCAGCAGTTACCCCACCGACAGGGTCGATCAGCCCCAGCATTTT | CASSYPTDRVDQPQHF
TRBJ2-7 | TRBV4-2 | . | . | TGTGCCAGCAGCGAGAGCTTGGGCAGGGGACCGTACGAGCAGTACTTC | CASSESLGRGPYEQYF
TRBJ1-1 | TRBV12-5 | . | . | TGTGCTAGTGGCCCTCGGGTCCAGAACACTGAAGCTTTCTTT | CASGPRVQNTEAFF
TRBJ1-4 | TRBV19 | . | . | TGTGCCAGTAGTATTGGCCTTAGGGGGTTGGATGAAAAACTGTTTTTT | CASSIGLRGLDEKLFF
TRBJ2-5 | TRBV5-1 | TRBD2 | . | TGCGCCAGCAGCTCCGGGGGGGCAGAGACCCAGTACTTC | CASSSGGAETQYF
TRBJ2-7 | TRBV18 | . | . | TGTGCCAGCTCACCACCGTCCCGGGACGAGCAGTACTTC | CASSPPSRDEQYF
TRBJ1-2 | TRBV25-1 | TRBD1 | . | TGTGCCAGCAGGACAGGGGGAGCTGGCTATGGCTACACCTTC | CASRTGGAGYGYTF
TRBJ1-4 | TRBV14 | . | . | TGTGCCAGCAGCCAAGATTTAGGGCCCCAAGAAAAACTGTTTTTT | CASSQDLGPQEKLFF
TRBJ2-2 | TRBV7-2 | . | . | TGTGCCAGCTGGGTGGGCCGAACCGGGGAGCTGTTTTTT | CASWVGRTGELFF
TRBJ2-1 | TRBV9 | . | . | TGTGCCAGCAGCGTAAAGGGCAATGAGCAGTTCTTC | CASSVKGNEQFF
TRBJ2-5 | TRBV9 | TRBD2 | . | TGTGCCAGCAGCGTAGGGCTAGCGGGAGGCGGAGAGACCCAGTACTTC | CASSVGLAGGGETQYF
TRBJ2-3 | TRBV5-1 | TRBD1 | . | TGCGCCAGCAGCTTGGGGACAGGGGACTACACAGATACGCAGTATTTT | CASSLGTGDYTDTQYF
TRBJ2-7 | TRBV27 | . | . | TGTGCCAGCAGTTTAGGCACTTCCTACGAGCAGTACTTC | CASSLGTSYEQYF
TRBJ2-3 | TRBV28 | . | once | TGTGCCAGCAGTTCTGTGGGGGTGACCACAGATACGCAGTATTTT | CASSSVGVTTDTQYF
TRBJ2-2 | TRBV3-1/TRBV3-2 | TRBD2 | once | TGTGCCAGCAGCAAGCGGGACGGTGGTAGCGGGGAGCTGTTTTTT | CASSKRDGGSGELFF
TRBJ2-2 | TRBV14 | TRBD2 | once | TGTGCCAGCAGCCAAGATCTCGCGGGAGTGAGCGGGGAGCTGTTTTTT | CASSQDLAGVSGELFF
TRBJ1-1 | TRBV7-9 | . | few | TGTGCCAGCACCCTGTTGGGCAGATTGGCTGAAGCTTTCTTT | CASTLLGRLAEAFF
TRBJ2-1 | TRBV7-9 | TRBD2 | . | TGTGCCAGCAGCTTAGCGACTAGCGGGAGGTCCAATGAGCAGTTCTTC | CASSLATSGRSNEQFF
TRBJ2-3 | TRBV6-2/TRBV6-3 | . | . | TGTGCCAGCAGTTATTGGACGAGCGCAGATACGCAGTATTTT | CASSYWTSADTQYF
TRBJ2-7 | TRBV6-5 | . | . | TGTGCCAGCAGTTACTCTACCGGGTTGAGTGGCGAGCAGTACTTC | CASSYSTGLSGEQYF
TRBJ2-1 | TRBV28 | . | . | TGTGCCAGCAGTCCGCCTCACAATGAGCAGTTCTTC | CASSPPHNEQFF
TRBJ2-7 | TRBV28 | TRBD1 | once | TGTGCCAGCAGGACGGACAGGGTGTTCTACGAGCAGTACTTC | CASRTDRVFYEQYF
TRBJ2-2 | TRBV4-3 | . | . | TGCGCCAGCAGGTCTTGGACCGGGGAGCTGTTTTTT | CASRSWTGELFF
TRBJ2-3 | TRBV9 | . | once | TGTGCCAGCAGCGGGGGGCGGGGAAGCACAGATACGCAGTATTTT | CASSGGRGSTDTQYF